The entry below gives a single T cell receptor beta chain sequence along with its context. From germline, CDR1 is MNHEY and CDR2 SVGAGI. The CDR3 totals 13 residues. Eight separate reactions for every sample produced the cDNA. Following a re-call of the 5' RACE reads, TCRdb has one entry per CDR3 protein and lacks DNA. This table holds approximately 300,000 distinct CDR3 sequences. The data stem from a study of monozygotic twins with inflammatory bowel disease. The chain has TRBV6-5 and TRBJ2-7; the D call of TRBD1 rests on TCRdb alone, since no DNA is present to check it. This TCR was recovered from a human donor with ulcerative colitis or Crohn's disease, or a healthy co-twin of an affected twin (not recorded which). Specimen: blood. The chain's CDR3 is CASSRVDRSEQYF.